Sequencing of this TCR beta chain was carried out in a study of early T cells in non-severe SARS-CoV-2 infection. Study context: Sequenced material consisted of bulk RNA (from unsorted whole blood), and chains were unpaired. Notes on the study in general: Sequences matched to VDJdb favored anti-spike CD8 responses, while private and CD4 specificities were missed.

A remark on this clonotype: Antigen unknown.

Each cDNA molecule carried a unique molecular identifier. A single record per CDR3 protein comes from TCRdb applying MiXCR to the 5' RACE reads. The repertoire consists of approximately 39,000 distinct CDR3 sequences, with 9.9% occurring once and the leading ten covering more than 10%. There are 15 residues in the CDR3. Trimming shortened V by 8 bases and J by 7 bases, and 21 bases separated the two germline ends. The germline V gene has CDR1 MNHNS and CDR2 SASEGT. Sequencing input: whole blood. This clonotype was sampled from an adult who was a healthcare worker with PCR-confirmed SARS-CoV-2 infection or an uninfected control (not recorded which). The V call is TRBV6-1, the J call TRBJ1-5; the D is unclear. CDR3 residues: CASEPPGGRLQPQHF. CDR3 DNA sequence: TGTGCCAGCGAACCCCCTGGAGGGAGGCTCCAGCCCCAGCATTTT.